These 21 T cell receptor beta chains were sequenced from one sample in a study of blood T cell repertoires in COVID-19. Sequencing was performed with immunoSEQ multiplex PCR; in TCRdb, only in-frame clones are kept and a portion is missing. Here the sample spans approximately 150,000 clones, around nine tenths being singletons. Sequencing was carried out using peripheral blood. These receptors were obtained from a man in his sixties with active or convalescent COVID-19.

This sequence joins TRBV12-5 and TRBJ1-1, with D perhaps TRBD1 (6 bases). Germline CDR1 is LGHNT and CDR2 is FRNRAP. This CDR3 is built from 13 residues. Trimming left V 7 bases short and J 5 bases short, with 14 bases between. The CDR3 loop reads CASASWGTTEAFF. CDR3 in DNA: TGTGCTAGTGCCAGTTGGGGGACAACTGAAGCTTTCTTT.

The genes are TRBV6-5 and TRBJ2-3, with 11 bases that match TRBD2. J gave up 6 bases and V 6 bases, and 5 bases lay outside the gene matches. There are 14 residues in the CDR3. CDR1 MNHEY and CDR2 SVGAGI come from the germline V gene. The CDR3 DNA reads TGTGCCAGCAGGACTAGCGGGAAGGGGGATACGCAGTATTTT. This sequence encodes CASRTSGKGDTQYF.

The chain carries TRBV10-3 and TRBJ2-1; D is unclear. The CDR3 totals 14 residues. V lost 10 bases to trimming and J lost 0 bases, with 13 bases between them. Germline-derived CDR1 and CDR2 are ENHRY and SYGVKD. The CDR3 region has the DNA TGTGCCACTTCAGGATTGAGCTCCTACAATGAGCAGTTCTTC. Protein sequence: CATSGLSSYNEQFF.

This chain uses TRBV30 with TRBJ1-1; no definite D call. Germline V lookup: CDR1 GTSNPN, CDR2 SVGIG (reference sequence). The CDR3 runs 13 residues. Trimming shortened V by 4 bases and J by 1 base, and 10 bases separated the two germline ends. CDR3 nucleotides: TGTGCCTGGACTGTGGGAGCGAACACTGAAGCTTTCTTT. It specifies CAWTVGANTEAFF.

This clone was recorded once. The chain employs TRBV10-1 and TRBJ2-5; 8 bases fit TRBD2. The CDR3 contains 15 residues. The J segment lost 2 bases and the V segment lost 5 bases, leaving 7 bases of the junction unmatched. Germline CDR1 WNHNN, CDR2 SYGVQD (reference sequence). The DNA of the CDR3 is TGCGCCAGCAGTCCAGCGGGGGCCTTACAAGAGACCCAGTACTTC. Amino acids: CASSPAGALQETQYF.

This chain connects TRBV6-5 to TRBJ1-5; D perhaps matches TRBD1 (6 bases). Trimming removed 9 bases at V and 3 bases at J, with 15 bases between. Germline V CDR1 and CDR2: MNHEY, SVGAGI. The length of the CDR3 is 14 residues. Written as DNA, the CDR3 is TGTGCCAGTTTTGCAGGGGAAAACAATCAGCCCCAGCATTTT. Its translation is CASFAGENNQPQHF.

This clone was seen a single time. The chain combines TRBV7-9 with TRBJ2-5; 10 bases agree with TRBD1. The CDR3 contains 16 residues. Unmatched junction bases numbered 11, after V lost 5 bases and J lost 5 bases. Germline lookup yields CDR1 SEHNR and CDR2 FQNEAQ (reference sequence). The CDR3 region is CASSLNGQGDWETQYF. For the CDR3, the DNA is TGTGCCAGCAGCCTCAACGGACAGGGGGACTGGGAGACCCAGTACTTC.

In nucleotides, the CDR3 is TGCGCCAGCAGCCCTGACAGGGGTGATCAGCCCCAGCATTTT. Encoded protein: CASSPDRGDQPQHF. The genes are TRBV5-1 and TRBJ1-5; 8 bases align to TRBD1. Germline V gene data show CDR1 as SGHRS and CDR2 as YFSETQ. The CDR3 totals 14 residues. V gave up 4 bases and J gave up 5 bases; unmatched junction bases: 5. The full variable domain, rest sourced from reference TRBV5-1 and TRBJ1-5, is KAGVTQTPRYLIKTRGQQVTLSCSPISGHRSVSWYQQTPGQGLQFLFEYFSETQRNKGNFPGRFSGRQFSNSRSEMNVSTLELGDSALYLCASSPDRGDQPQHFGDGTRLSIL.

The chain uses TRBV5-1 and TRBJ2-7; D possibly corresponds to TRBD2 (5 bases). The V gene's germline CDR1 is SGHRS and CDR2 YFSETQ. The V and J ends lost 3 bases and 0 bases respectively, with 13 bases between them. This CDR3 contains 15 residues. The CDR3: CASSSDLRPSYEQYF. CDR3 in DNA: TGCGCCAGCAGCTCGGACTTGAGGCCCTCCTACGAGCAGTACTTC.

This clone was seen more than once but under ten times. The chain recombines TRBV2 with TRBJ1-2; D possibly corresponds to TRBD1 (6 bases). V shed 6 bases and J shed 4 bases, with 15 bases lying between them. In germline, CDR1 is SNHLY, CDR2 FYNNEI. The CDR3 spans 14 residues. CDR3 sequence: CASSPQGPIYGYTF. The CDR3 DNA follows: TGTGCCAGCAGCCCACAGGGCCCGATCTATGGCTACACCTTC.

This rearrangement joins TRBV18 to TRBJ2-1, with TRBD1 identical over 9 bases. The ends lost 4 bases at V and 2 bases at J; junction bases unmatched: 3. CDR1 is KGHSH, CDR2 LQKENI, per germline. CDR3 size: 15 residues. The CDR3 sequence is CASSLRQGAYNEQFF. The CDR3 coding sequence is TGTGCCAGCTCACTGAGACAGGGGGCCTACAATGAGCAGTTCTTC.

This chain links TRBV14 with TRBJ1-2; 7 bases fit TRBD1. V was clipped by 3 bases and J by 0 bases; unmatched bases: 7. The CDR3 is 16 residues long. Looked up from germline, CDR1 is SGHDN and CDR2 is FVKESK. The CDR3 nucleotides read TGTGCCAGCAGCCAGTCGGGACAGCGAACTAACTATGGCTACACCTTC. Its protein is CASSQSGQRTNYGYTF.

The chain links TRBV6-4 to TRBJ2-1; 7 nucleotides agree with TRBD2. The CDR3 runs 16 residues. Per germline, CDR1 MRHNA and CDR2 SNTAGT. After removal of 6 bases from V and 4 bases from J, the junction contained 12 bases not matched to a gene. The CDR3 spells CASREFSSSGYNEQFF. The CDR3 nucleotides read TGTGCCAGCAGAGAGTTTTCGTCTAGCGGATACAATGAGCAGTTCTTC.

The rearrangement joins TRBV5-1 to TRBJ2-7; D perhaps matches TRBD2 (6 bases). CDR1 and CDR2 (germline): SGHRS, YFSETQ. Deletions cut 0 bases from V and 2 bases from J, with 9 bases between. The CDR3 is made up of 14 amino acids. CDR3 loop: CASSLEREAYEQYF. CDR3 coding DNA: TGCGCCAGCAGCTTGGAAAGGGAGGCCTACGAGCAGTACTTC.

V and J are TRBV7-9 and TRBJ1-1, with a possible D match to TRBD1 (5 bases). In germline, CDR1 is SEHNR, CDR2 FQNEAQ (reference sequence). The V gene lost 8 bases and the J gene lost 5 bases, with 15 bases spanning the gap. CDR3 length: 13 amino acids. CDR3 DNA sequence: TGTGCCAGCTGGGGCGGTATACTAACTGAAGCTTTCTTT. This translates into CASWGGILTEAFF.

The chain couples TRBV7-6 to TRBJ2-7; 12 bases align to TRBD2. Germline CDR1 SGHVS, CDR2 FNYEAQ. The CDR3 has 16 amino acids. With 5 bases clipped from V and 0 bases from J, the junction kept 5 bases outside the gene matches. The CDR3 spells CASSVTTSGSSYEQYF. CDR3 sequence (DNA): TGTGCCAGCAGCGTCACGACTAGCGGGAGCTCCTACGAGCAGTACTTC.

Here the CDR3 reads CASSLQQSYEQYF. The CDR3 bases are TGTGCCAGCAGCCTCCAACAGTCCTACGAGCAGTACTTC. The chain employs TRBV7-9 and TRBJ2-7; D unresolved. V lost 5 bases to trimming and J lost 1 base, with 9 bases between them. Germline V gene data show CDR1 as SEHNR and CDR2 as FQNEAQ (reference sequence). The CDR3 has 13 amino acids.

This clone was counted a single time. The V and J genes are TRBV10-1 and TRBJ2-2, with D tentatively TRBD1 (6 bases). Germline V CDR1 and CDR2: WNHNN, SYGVQD (reference sequence). This CDR3 is 15 amino acids long. V lost 6 bases to trimming and J lost 6 bases, with 17 bases between them. The CDR3 loop is CASSRQHTGPGELFF. For the CDR3, the DNA is TGCGCCAGCAGCAGACAACACACAGGGCCCGGGGAGCTGTTTTTT.

The gene calls are TRBV18 and TRBJ1-1; D gene uncertain. The germline gives CDR1 KGHSH, CDR2 LQKENI. The CDR3 runs 13 residues. The V gene lost 5 bases and the J gene lost 1 base, with 8 bases spanning the gap. The CDR3 DNA sequence: TGTGCCAGCTCAGGGCACTGGAACACTGAAGCTTTCTTT. This encodes CASSGHWNTEAFF.

CDR3 sequence: CASSSNPRQNYGYTF. In DNA form, the CDR3 reads TGTGCCAGCAGCTCGAATCCCCGACAGAACTATGGCTACACCTTC. V is TRBV11-2 and J is TRBJ1-2, with a weak D call TRBD1 (5 bases). The V gene's germline CDR1 is SGHAT and CDR2 FQNNGV. The V end was cut by 4 bases, the J end by 2 bases, with 14 bases between. CDR3 length: 15 amino acids.

The chain combines TRBV7-9 with TRBJ2-4, with D possibly matching TRBD1 (7 bases). CDR1 and CDR2 (germline): SEHNR, FQNEAQ (reference sequence). The CDR3 consists of 12 residues. Trimming removed 1 base from V and 12 bases from J, with 10 bases in between. In DNA form, the CDR3 reads TGTGCCAGCAGCTTAGGGAGGGACAGTCAGTACTTC. Residues: CASSLGRDSQYF. The variable domain in full, completed from reference TRBV7-9 and TRBJ2-4, reads DTGVSQNPRHKITKRGQNVTFRCDPISEHNRLYWYRQTLGQGPEFLTYFQNEAQLEKSRLLSDRFSAERPKGSFSTLEIQRTEQGDSAMYLCASSLGRDSQYFGAGTRLSVL.